These T cell receptor beta chains were read from a single sample in a study of T cell changes during pregnancy in multiple sclerosis. Sequencing was performed with immunoSEQ multiplex PCR; in TCRdb, only in-frame clones are kept and a portion is missing. The repertoire consists of fewer than 70,000 clones, with roughly 90% occurring once and the leading ten covering approximately 1.5%. Source: peripheral blood, taken in the third trimester of pregnancy. The origin of the receptors is a female donor with multiple sclerosis, enrolled in a pregnancy study. Both conserved end residues are part of each CDR3. A D gene is named only where the DNA matches it firmly. For some rows the clone size is stated as once, few or many, or as a class when expanded; others skip it.

V gene,D gene,J gene,clone size,CDR3 length,CDR3 DNA,CDR3 protein
TRBV7-9,TRBD1,TRBJ1-1,-,16,TGTGCCAGCAGTTCCATCCGGGACAGGGCCAACACTGAAGCTTTCTTT,CASSSIRDRANTEAFF
TRBV18,-,TRBJ1-4,-,14,TGTGCCAGCTCACCGAGGACAAAGGGGGAAAAACTGTTTTTT,CASSPRTKGEKLFF
TRBV6-5,-,TRBJ2-7,-,14,TGTGCCAGCAGTTACCACGGGGGCTCCTACGAGCAGTACTTC,CASSYHGGSYEQYF
TRBV5-1,TRBD1,TRBJ1-2,-,15,TGCGCCAGCAGCTCAGAGGGACAGGGGGTAGGTGGCTACACCTTC,CASSSEGQGVGGYTF
TRBV9,-,TRBJ1-1,-,12,TGTGCCAGCAGCCCCTGGAACACTGAAGCTTTCTTT,CASSPWNTEAFF
TRBV27,-,TRBJ1-2,-,13,TGTGCCAGCAGTTTAGGTCAGGGCAGGGGCTACACCTTC,CASSLGQGRGYTF
TRBV5-4,TRBD1,TRBJ2-5,-,14,TGTGCCAGCGGAGGGACAGGGGGCTTGGAGACCCAGTACTTC,CASGGTGGLETQYF
TRBV9,TRBD1,TRBJ1-1,once,15,TGTGCCAGCAGCGCCCGGGACAGGGTGACCACTGAAGCTTTCTTT,CASSARDRVTTEAFF
TRBV9,-,TRBJ1-6,-,14,TGTGCCAGCAGCGTAGGCGGCGGTAATTCACCCCTCCACTTT,CASSVGGGNSPLHF
TRBV4-1,TRBD1,TRBJ2-3,-,15,TGCGCCAGCAGCCAAGATGGGACAGCCTCAGATACGCAGTATTTT,CASSQDGTASDTQYF
TRBV30,TRBD2,TRBJ2-7,once,15,TGTGCCTGGACCCCAGGGGGACTAGCGGCTCACGAGCAGTACTTC,CAWTPGGLAAHEQYF
TRBV6-1,TRBD1,TRBJ2-7,-,15,TGTGCCAGCAGTACCCCGACAGGGGAGAGGAGAGAGCAGTACTTC,CASSTPTGERREQYF
TRBV6-5,-,TRBJ1-6,-,15,TGTGCCAGCCACTCCACCGACAGGAGGAATTCACCCCTCCACTTT,CASHSTDRRNSPLHF
TRBV30,TRBD1,TRBJ2-3,-,17,TGTGCCTGGAGTACCGGGACAGGGTTTGGGAAAACAGATACGCAGTATTTT,CAWSTGTGFGKTDTQYF
TRBV5-1,-,TRBJ1-1,-,15,TGCGCCAGCAGCTTGGGGGAGGGATTGAACACTGAAGCTTTCTTT,CASSLGEGLNTEAFF
TRBV28,-,TRBJ1-1,-,15,TGTGCCAGCAGTCCTATTGGGGGGGAGGACACTGAAGCTTTCTTT,CASSPIGGEDTEAFF
TRBV6-6,-,TRBJ1-2,-,12,TGTGCCAGCAGTTACGAGGCCTATGGCTACACCTTC,CASSYEAYGYTF
TRBV7-9,-,TRBJ1-1,-,11,TGTGCCAGCAGCCGCCGGTCTGAAGCTTTCTTT,CASSRRSEAFF
TRBV2,TRBD2,TRBJ2-1,-,16,TGTGCCAGCAGGGCTAGCGGGGGAGTCTCCTACAATGAGCAGTTCTTC,CASRASGGVSYNEQFF
TRBV9,TRBD2,TRBJ2-2,-,15,TGTGCCAGCAGCGTAGGTGGCGGGAGCACCGGGGAGCTGTTTTTT,CASSVGGGSTGELFF
TRBV15,TRBD1,TRBJ1-3,-,15,TGTGCCACCAGAGGGGACAGGGGTGCTGGAAACACCATATATTTT,CATRGDRGAGNTIYF
TRBV5-1,TRBD2,TRBJ2-1,-,17,TGCGCCAGCAGCTTGGCGGGGGGACTATTATCCTACAATGAGCAGTTCTTC,CASSLAGGLLSYNEQFF
TRBV2,TRBD1,TRBJ1-1,-,13,TGTGCCAGCAGTGGGACAGGGGGACTGGGAGCTTTCTTT,CASSGTGGLGAFF
TRBV7-3,-,TRBJ2-3,-,16,TGTGCCAGCAGCCCAACGGGTCGGGGGAACACAGATACGCAGTATTTT,CASSPTGRGNTDTQYF
TRBV5-6,TRBD1,TRBJ1-2,-,12,TGTGCCAGCCGGCAGGGGGGCTATGGCTACACCTTC,CASRQGGYGYTF
TRBV5-6,-,TRBJ2-7,-,14,TGTGCCAGCAGCCCCATAGGGAGGCCCGACGAGCAGTACTTC,CASSPIGRPDEQYF
TRBV5-1,-,TRBJ1-2,-,15,TGCGCCAGCAGCTTGGGGGGAGATCCTAACTATGGCTACACCTTC,CASSLGGDPNYGYTF
TRBV5-4,TRBD1,TRBJ1-2,-,14,TGTGCCAGCAGCCTACGACAGGGAGACTATGGCTACACCTTC,CASSLRQGDYGYTF
TRBV5-1,-,TRBJ1-5,-,13,TGCGCCAGCCAACAGGATAGCAATCAGCCCCAGCATTTT,CASQQDSNQPQHF
TRBV5-6,TRBD1,TRBJ2-5,-,13,TGTGCCAGCAGCTTACAGGGGGCCGAGACCCAGTACTTC,CASSLQGAETQYF
TRBV7-9,-,TRBJ1-4,-,16,TGTGCCAGCAGCGACCTCTCAGGGGTTACTAATGAAAAACTGTTTTTT,CASSDLSGVTNEKLFF
TRBV6-5,-,TRBJ2-1,-,11,TGTGCCAGCACTGCGGGGGCCGCCGTGTTCTTC,CASTAGAAVFF
TRBV5-1,TRBD1,TRBJ2-1,-,16,TGCGCCAGCAGCTTGGGGTGGACAGGGCGTATCAATGAGCAGTTCTTC,CASSLGWTGRINEQFF
TRBV7-2,TRBD1,TRBJ1-6,-,16,TGTGCCAGCATGCTGTTGGGGGGACAGGGGCATTCACCCCTCCACTTT,CASMLLGGQGHSPLHF
TRBV9,-,TRBJ2-5,-,12,TGTGCCAGCAGCGCCAACCAAGAGACCCAGTACTTC,CASSANQETQYF
TRBV5-4,-,TRBJ2-1,-,16,TGTGCCAGCAGCTTGGGCGGCAGGGGCCCCTACAATGAGCAGTTCTTC,CASSLGGRGPYNEQFF
TRBV29-1,TRBD1,TRBJ1-2,-,12,TGCAGCGTTGACGGACAGGGCGCTGGCTACACCTTC,CSVDGQGAGYTF
TRBV19,-,TRBJ1-1,-,13,TGTGCCAGTAGAGGACTTATGAACACTGAAGCTTTCTTT,CASRGLMNTEAFF
TRBV7-2,TRBD1,TRBJ1-5,-,15,TGTGCCAGCAGCTTAAACAGGGGAAGCAATCAGCCCCAGCATTTT,CASSLNRGSNQPQHF
TRBV10-3,-,TRBJ2-1,-,15,TGTGCCATAGGGGAGGTAGGGGGCGAAAACAATGAGCAGTTCTTC,CAIGEVGGENNEQFF
TRBV30,-,TRBJ2-1,-,13,TGTGCCTGGAGTGGTGGGGCAAACAATGAGCAGTTCTTC,CAWSGGANNEQFF
TRBV5-4,TRBD2,TRBJ2-5,-,14,TGTGCCAGCAGGCGAGCGGGGGGGGAGGGGACCCAGTACTTC,CASRRAGGEGTQYF
TRBV5-4,TRBD1,TRBJ1-6,-,16,TGTGCCAGCAGCTTGGGGGGCCCTATAGGGGGCTCACCCCTCCACTTT,CASSLGGPIGGSPLHF
TRBV19,TRBD1,TRBJ1-2,-,12,TGTGCCAGTACCCCCAAGGGGGCTGGCTACACCTTC,CASTPKGAGYTF
TRBV7-2,-,TRBJ2-5,-,14,TGTGCCAGCAGCTTTGCGGGGGCGGGGGAGACCCAGTACTTC,CASSFAGAGETQYF
TRBV5-6,-,TRBJ1-2,-,17,TGTGCCAGCACCCCTTTAGGACAGCTCAAGTTTAACTATGGCTACACCTTC,CASTPLGQLKFNYGYTF
TRBV10-3,TRBD1,TRBJ2-1,-,14,TGTGCCATCAGAGGATCCGGGACAGGGCATGAGCAGTTCTTC,CAIRGSGTGHEQFF
TRBV7-3,-,TRBJ1-1,-,13,TGTGCCAGCAGCTTTCAATTGAACACTGAAGCTTTCTTT,CASSFQLNTEAFF
TRBV10-3,-,TRBJ1-1,-,15,TGTGCCATCAGTCCTAACAGGGATGAGGGCACTGAAGCTTTCTTT,CAISPNRDEGTEAFF
TRBV6-4,TRBD1,TRBJ2-2,once,16,TGTGCCAGCAGTGACTCCGGGACAGGGAACACCGGGGAGCTGTTTTTT,CASSDSGTGNTGELFF
TRBV7-2,TRBD1,TRBJ1-2,-,14,TGTGCCAGCAGCCCTGGCCGGGACAGGGGTGGCTACACCTTC,CASSPGRDRGGYTF
TRBV7-9,-,TRBJ1-4,-,17,TGTGCCAGCAGCTTAAGCCGCGGGCCGACCCTCAATGAAAAACTGTTTTTT,CASSLSRGPTLNEKLFF
TRBV9,-,TRBJ1-1,-,15,TGTGCCAGCAGCGTAGTGGGAGGGCGGAACACTGAAGCTTTCTTT,CASSVVGGRNTEAFF
TRBV5-1,-,TRBJ2-2,-,14,TGCGCCAGCAGCTTGGAACGGGGTGGCGAGGAGCTGTTTTTT,CASSLERGGEELFF
TRBV19,TRBD2,TRBJ2-7,-,15,TGTGCCAGTAGTATAGGCCAGGGACTACCCTACGAGCAGTACTTC,CASSIGQGLPYEQYF
TRBV30,-,TRBJ2-5,-,16,TGTGCCTGGAGTGTTATGGGGGGAACCTTCCAAGAGACCCAGTACTTC,CAWSVMGGTFQETQYF
TRBV5-8,-,TRBJ1-5,-,13,TGTGCCAGCAGCCCGGGGGGGGATCGAGCCCAGCATTTT,CASSPGGDRAQHF
TRBV9,-,TRBJ2-5,-,15,TGTGCCAGCAGCCCTCAGGGACACACACCAGAGACCCAGTACTTC,CASSPQGHTPETQYF
TRBV6-1,TRBD2,TRBJ2-3,-,17,TGTGCCAGCAGTGTCGGACTAGCGGGGGGGGGCACAGATACGCAGTATTTT,CASSVGLAGGGTDTQYF